This T cell receptor (beta chain) was sequenced for a study of cytomegalovirus exposure and HLA in healthy donors. Study-wide results and limits: In a later analysis, HLA-C alleles had the fewest associated TCRs, DRB1 alleles the most. Common viral pathogens seemed to be connected with several of the most significant clusters, according to a later analysis.

Concerning this clone: Its antigen is still unknown.

The PCR employed 60 Vbeta primers together with 13 Jbeta primers. In the original workflow: Per a later analysis, the number of unique TCR beta chains was around 80 million, of which 9 million to 14 million were shared. Here immunoSEQ multiplex PCR was the method, and the copy in TCRdb shows in-frame clones only, minus some. That table supplies the V and J calls and clone size; D and trimming were determined from the DNA. Of approximately 40,000 clones listed, about nine tenths were seen once; the top ten hold 10% to 12%. The V gene's germline CDR1 is MNHEY and CDR2 SMNVEV (reference sequence). This CDR3 spans 17 amino acids. The V end was cut by 8 bases, the J end by 1 base, with 23 bases between.

This receptor was identified in a woman in her thirties or forties in good health and CMV-seropositive. The chain couples TRBV27 to TRBJ1-2; D gene ambiguous. What was sequenced was PBMCs. The CDR3 DNA reads as TGTGCCAGCGGCCTGTACCGATTGGACGGACTTAACTATGGCTACACCTTC. Its protein is CASGLYRLDGLNYGYTF.